The 21 T cell receptor beta chains listed next were all sequenced from one sample in a study of cytomegalovirus exposure and HLA in healthy donors. The PCR contained 60 Vbeta and 13 Jbeta primers. TCRdb's table, derived via immunoSEQ multiplex PCR, lists solely in-frame clones and lacks some. The table lists 130,000 or so clones, around 10% of them singletons, with roughly 6.4% in the top ten. The sample comprised PBMCs. These TCRs come from a woman between 40 and 50 years old in good health and CMV-seropositive.

The table lists this clone with a few counts. This chain joins TRBV6-6 and TRBJ1-5; no firm D call. Trimming stripped 5 bases from V and 7 bases from J, with 12 bases between. Germline values: CDR1 MNHNY, CDR2 SVGAGI (reference sequence). The CDR3 consists of 13 residues. CDR3 region: CASSPPTRQPQHF. DNA for the CDR3: TGTGCCAGCAGTCCCCCCACCAGACAGCCCCAGCATTTT.

The table lists this clone with a few counts. The chain recombines TRBV2 with TRBJ2-7; 9 bases agree with TRBD2. Germline V gene lookup returns CDR1 SNHLY and CDR2 FYNNEI. The J segment lost 3 bases and the V segment lost 7 bases, leaving 7 bases of the junction unmatched. The CDR3 spans 14 residues. DNA for the CDR3: TGTGCCAGCAAAGGGCTAGCGGGATTCTACGAGCAGTACTTC. This sequence encodes CASKGLAGFYEQYF.

The chain links TRBV9 to TRBJ2-5; 9 positions match TRBD2. V trimming: 3 bases; J trimming: 7 bases; junction bases outside the gene matches: 7. The CDR3 has 14 residues. The germline V gene encodes CDR1 SGDLS and CDR2 YYNGEE. The CDR3 spells CASSELAGVGTQYF. DNA for the CDR3: TGTGCCAGCAGCGAGTTAGCGGGGGTGGGGACCCAGTACTTC.

J is TRBJ2-7 and V is TRBV6-1, with 8 bases identical to TRBD2. CDR3 length equals 15 residues. CDR1 is MNHNS, CDR2 SASEGT, per germline. The V segment lost 6 bases and the J segment 0 bases; nucleotides outside the gene matches: 7. The CDR3 coding sequence is TGTGCCAGCAGCCTCGGGGGGGCGAGCTCCTACGAGCAGTACTTC. Translating it yields CASSLGGASSYEQYF.

V is TRBV5-1 and J is TRBJ2-7; maybe TRBD2 (6 bases). There are 16 residues in the CDR3. Germline-derived CDR1 and CDR2 are SGHRS and YFSETQ. The V end was cut by 0 bases, the J end by 3 bases, with 16 bases between. The CDR3 coding sequence is TGCGCCAGCAGCTTGGACGGGGGACGGGGGAACTACGAGCAGTACTTC. As protein: CASSLDGGRGNYEQYF.

This chain connects TRBV4-3 to TRBJ1-4; TRBD1 agrees at 8 bases. This CDR3 region has 15 residues. Unmatched junction bases numbered 5, after V lost 3 bases and J lost 5 bases. From germline, CDR1 is LGHNA and CDR2 YSLEER. CDR3 bases: TGCGCCAGCAGCCAGGCGGACAGGGAAAATGAAAAACTGTTTTTT. Amino acids: CASSQADRENEKLFF.

The table lists this clone with a few counts. The chain has TRBV5-1 and TRBJ2-4; no definite D call. V lost 3 bases to trimming and J lost 8 bases, with 12 bases between them. The CDR3 contains 13 residues. The germline V gene has CDR1 SGHRS and CDR2 YFSETQ. CDR3 in amino acids: CASSSSPEDIQYF. The CDR3, as DNA: TGCGCCAGCAGCTCAAGCCCTGAGGACATTCAGTACTTC.

V and J are TRBV2 and TRBJ2-7; possibly TRBD1 for D (6 bases). Trimming took off 8 bases at V and 7 bases at J, with 12 bases between the two ends. Germline lookup yields CDR1 SNHLY and CDR2 FYNNEI. The CDR3 covers 11 residues. The CDR3 DNA is TGTGCCAGCCACAGAGGGGGAGAGCAGTACTTC. It yields the protein CASHRGGEQYF.

The chain combines TRBV7-9 with TRBJ1-2, with 7 bases that match TRBD1. Germline CDR1 SEHNR, CDR2 FQNEAQ (reference sequence). This CDR3 comprises 14 residues. The V gene end was trimmed by 0 bases and the J gene end by 5 bases; junction bases not matched to a gene: 3. In DNA form, the CDR3 reads TGTGCCAGCAGCTTAGCGTCGGGACAGTATGGCTACACCTTC. It yields the protein CASSLASGQYGYTF.

This chain connects TRBV4-3 to TRBJ1-6; weak D call: TRBD1 (5 bases). This CDR3 is 16 amino acids long. Germline V gene sequence: CDR1 LGHNA, CDR2 YSLEER. Trimming shortened V by 0 bases and J by 6 bases, and 12 bases separated the two germline ends. For the CDR3, the DNA is TGCGCCAGCAGCCAAGATGGCGGGGCCGCTAATTCACCCCTCCACTTT. Its translation is CASSQDGGAANSPLHF.

This clone showed up just once. V gene TRBV5-6 combines with J gene TRBJ2-5; no clear D gene. Judging by the DNA end, TRBJ2-7 fits better; the J call may be wrong. Germline CDR1 is SGHDT and CDR2 is YYEEEE. This CDR3 has 11 residues. The CDR3 loop reads CASSFIYEQYF. CDR3 sequence (DNA): TGTGCCAGCAGCTTTATCTACGAGCAGTACTTC.

The CDR3 is CASSLAGRETQYF. The CDR3 region has the DNA TGTGCCAGCAGCTTAGCGGGGAGAGAGACCCAGTACTTC. This chain links TRBV7-7 with TRBJ2-5, with D possibly matching TRBD2 (5 bases). Germline CDR1 SSHAT, CDR2 FNYEAQ (reference sequence). There are 13 residues in the CDR3. Trimming cost V 0 bases and J 4 bases, with 6 bases left between them.

CDR3 DNA sequence: TGTGCCAGCAGCTTAGGGGCGGGGAGCTACAATGAGCAGTTCTTC. This sequence encodes CASSLGAGSYNEQFF. This chain joins TRBV11-2 and TRBJ2-1; D possibly corresponds to TRBD2 (6 bases). Trimming took 1 base from V and 3 from J, leaving 10 bases between them. There are 15 residues in the CDR3. Germline CDR1 is SGHAT and CDR2 is FQNNGV.

This clone has a handful of counts. The genes are TRBV10-3 and TRBJ2-1; no reliable D call. CDR1 ENHRY and CDR2 SYGVKD come from the germline V gene. The CDR3 totals 13 residues. The V end lost 10 bases, the J end lost 5 bases, and 15 bases lay between the germline ends. CDR3 nucleotides: TGTGCCACCGAAGCCCATGCCAACAATGAGCAGTTCTTC. This codes for CATEAHANNEQFF.

This clone was counted between two and nine times. The chain carries TRBV27 and TRBJ2-5; D gene unclear. The CDR3 spans 14 residues. The germline V and J ends were trimmed by 2 bases and 5 bases, with 12 bases remaining between them. The germline V gene encodes CDR1 MNHEY and CDR2 SMNVEV (reference sequence). This CDR3 is CASSLVAGSETQYF. The CDR3, as DNA: TGTGCCAGCAGTTTAGTGGCAGGTTCCGAGACCCAGTACTTC.

This clone was counted ten times or more. This chain connects TRBV27 to TRBJ2-7; 8 positions agree with TRBD1. The J segment lost 5 bases and the V segment lost 4 bases, leaving 7 bases of the junction unmatched. This CDR3 spans 14 amino acids. The germline V gene encodes CDR1 MNHEY and CDR2 SMNVEV (reference sequence). The CDR3 sequence: CASSSLTGVDEQYF. CDR3 bases: TGTGCCAGCAGTTCCTTGACAGGGGTCGACGAGCAGTACTTC.

The chain combines TRBV6-5 with TRBJ2-3; possibly TRBD2 for D (6 bases). V dropped 0 bases and J dropped 11 bases, with 18 bases sitting between them. Germline CDR1 reads MNHEY; CDR2 reads SVGAGI. This CDR3 comprises 15 residues. CDR3 sequence reads: CASSYSGLAGRKQYF. CDR3 DNA: TGTGCCAGCAGTTACTCAGGGCTAGCCGGGAGAAAGCAGTATTTT.

The chain joins TRBV11-3 to TRBJ2-1; 9 nucleotides agree with TRBD1. Germline lookup yields CDR1 SGHNT and CDR2 YENEEA. This CDR3 spans 16 amino acids. Trimming at V came to 2 bases and at J to 8 bases, leaving 10 bases not matched to a gene. The CDR3 bases are TGTGCCAGCAGCTTAAGTCGGACAGGGGCAATTTATGAGCAGTTCTTC. This translates into CASSLSRTGAIYEQFF.

The chain has TRBV4-2 and TRBJ1-4, with unresolved D. V was clipped by 5 bases and J by 6 bases, with 13 bases between them. The germline CDR1 and CDR2 sequences are LGHNA and YNFKEQ. The CDR3 covers 14 residues. CDR3 in amino acids: CASSSQLLDEKLFF. Written as DNA, the CDR3 is TGTGCCAGCAGCTCACAGCTCCTGGATGAAAAACTGTTTTTT.

The rearrangement joins TRBV6-5 to TRBJ1-4; TRBD1 matches at 8 bases. J gave up 3 bases and V 5 bases, and 2 bases lay outside the gene matches. CDR3 length: 14 amino acids. The V gene's germline CDR1 is MNHEY and CDR2 SVGAGI. The chain's CDR3 is CASSETGANEKLFF. The CDR3 coding sequence is TGTGCCAGCAGTGAGACAGGGGCTAATGAAAAACTGTTTTTT.

This clone came up a few times. CDR3 sequence: CASSLPPEEAFF. As DNA, the CDR3 is TGTGCCAGCAGCTTACCCCCAGAAGAAGCTTTCTTT. The chain links TRBV7-9 to TRBJ1-1; D remains unclear. The V end was cut by 2 bases, the J end by 8 bases, with 9 bases between. Germline-derived CDR1 and CDR2 are SEHNR and FQNEAQ (reference sequence). This CDR3 has 12 residues.